The clone carrying this TCR beta chain was found many times. Its antigen is still unknown. This sample was taken from a study of molecular identifiers for immune sequencing clone quantification. Study conclusions and caveats: Same-barcode identical TCR molecules could make highly expanded clones look smaller than they are. Spiked TCR RNA from one Jurkat cell reportedly showed up when mixed among 950,000 to 1,000,000 naive cells.

The germline V gene encodes CDR1 SGHTA and CDR2 FQGNSA. The CDR3 covers 17 residues. The ends were cut back, 4 bases at V and 0 bases at J, with 17 bases in the middle. Previously described methods with listed TCR primers produced the bulk TCR libraries. TCRdb passed the PCR reads through MiXCR, listing each CDR3 protein once. The sample carries roughly 9,700 distinct CDR3 sequences, 19% recorded once. Isolation of naive CD8 T cells was achieved by sorting on a CD8+CD4-CCR7+CD45RA+ phenotype. This sequence originates from a human donor in good health. Some libraries in this study had Jurkat cell RNA spiked in. The chain combines TRBV7-2 with TRBJ2-3; no definite D call. The source material was naive CD8+ T cells from blood, with Jurkat cell RNA spiked in. Subset given: FACS-sorted CD8+CD4-CCR7+CD45RA+ naive T cells. CDR3 amino acids: CASSSHRPGFSTDTQYF. In DNA form, the CDR3 reads TGTGCCAGCAGCTCTCACCGGCCAGGTTTTAGCACAGATACGCAGTATTTT. Complete variable domain (other parts from reference TRBV7-2 and TRBJ2-3): GAGVSQSPSNKVTEKGKDVELRCDPISGHTALYWYRQSLGQGLEFLIYFQGNSAPDKSGLPSDRFSAERTGGSVSTLTIQRTQQEDSAVYLCASSSHRPGFSTDTQYFGPGTRLTVL.